This passage covers 14 T cell receptor beta chains from one sample sequenced in a study of blood T cell repertoires in COVID-19. Profiled with immunoSEQ multiplex PCR; TCRdb holds only in-frame clones, not every one. The sample records about 190,000 clones, approximately 88% being singletons. The sample comprised PBMCs or T cells enriched from blood (not recorded which). The receptors originated from a woman aged 25-40 years who had recovered from COVID-19.

V gene TRBV5-1 combines with J gene TRBJ2-1; TRBD2 aligns across 10 bases. Per the germline V gene, CDR1 is SGHRS and CDR2 is YFSETQ. The V segment lost 4 bases and the J segment 7 bases; nucleotides outside the gene matches: 5. The CDR3 runs 14 residues. This CDR3 reads CASSRSSGSNEQFF. The CDR3 bases are TGCGCCAGCAGCCGTTCTAGCGGGAGTAATGAGCAGTTCTTC.

This chain links TRBV11-2 with TRBJ1-2; TRBD1 matches 12 bases. The germline CDR1 and CDR2 sequences are SGHAT and FQNNGV. The CDR3 runs 17 residues. Unmatched junction bases numbered 7, after V lost 0 bases and J lost 5 bases. The CDR3 DNA is TGTGCCAGCAGCTTAGATCTCGGGACAGGGGGCAGGTATGGCTACACCTTC. Its translation: CASSLDLGTGGRYGYTF. Using reference TRBV11-2 and TRBJ1-2 for the parts outside the CDR3, the full variable domain is EAGVAQSPRYKIIEKRQSVAFWCNPISGHATLYWYQQILGQGPKLLIQFQNNGVVDDSQLPKDRFSAERLKGVDSTLKIQPAKLEDSAVYLCASSLDLGTGGRYGYTFGSGTRLTVV.

V usage is TRBV27 and J usage is TRBJ1-3; D perhaps matches TRBD1 (5 bases). The V gene's germline CDR1 is MNHEY and CDR2 SMNVEV (reference sequence). The CDR3 runs to 17 residues. Trimming took 6 bases from V and 0 from J, leaving 18 bases between them. The CDR3 loop reads CASRPRGGTFSGNTIYF. The CDR3 DNA follows: TGTGCCAGCAGGCCAAGGGGAGGGACCTTCTCTGGAAACACCATATATTTT.

V and J are TRBV7-9 and TRBJ1-1, with D perhaps TRBD1 (6 bases). Trimming shortened V by 4 bases and J by 0 bases, and 15 bases separated the two germline ends. The CDR3 runs to 16 residues. CDR1 SEHNR and CDR2 FQNEAQ come from the germline V gene (reference sequence). CDR3 sequence (DNA): TGTGCCAGCAGCTCCCGAGGGGGGGGGCTGAACACTGAAGCTTTCTTT. Residues: CASSSRGGGLNTEAFF.

The chain links TRBV5-4 to TRBJ2-2, with 7 bases matching TRBD1. From germline, CDR1 is SGHNT and CDR2 YYREEE (reference sequence). The V segment lost 5 bases and the J segment 1 base; nucleotides outside the gene matches: 5. The CDR3 loop spans 15 amino acids. In DNA form, the CDR3 reads TGTGCCAGCAGGAGGGGGCAGGTGAACACCGGGGAGCTGTTTTTT. It translates to CASRRGQVNTGELFF.

The V call is TRBV6-5, the J call TRBJ2-7; 13 bases match TRBD2. CDR1 and CDR2 (germline): MNHEY, SVGAGI. V lost 6 bases, J lost 3 bases, and 5 bases stayed unmatched. This CDR3 region has 15 residues. The CDR3 is CASRPTSGGYYEQYV. The CDR3 DNA follows: TGTGCCAGCAGACCGACTAGCGGGGGGTACTACGAGCAGTACGTC.

V usage is TRBV27 and J usage is TRBJ2-1; 14 bases are shared with TRBD2. CDR1 is MNHEY and CDR2 is SMNVEV in the germline V gene (reference sequence). V was pared by 5 bases and J by 4 bases, with 10 bases of the junction left unmatched. The CDR3 sequence is 18 residues long. Written as DNA, the CDR3 is TGTGCCAGCAGTAAATTGACTAGCGGGGGGGCTGGATACAATGAGCAGTTCTTC. This codes for CASSKLTSGGAGYNEQFF.

This chain connects TRBV15 to TRBJ2-5, with 10 bases fitting TRBD2. The CDR3 consists of 16 residues. From germline, CDR1 is LNHNV and CDR2 YYDKDF (reference sequence). Trimming at V came to 2 bases and at J to 2 bases, leaving 5 bases not matched to a gene. Written as DNA, the CDR3 is TGTGCCACCAGCAGACCTGGACTAGCGGATCAAGAGACCCAGTACTTC. This gives the protein CATSRPGLADQETQYF.

The chain has TRBV28 and TRBJ1-2; maybe TRBD1 (5 bases). Germline assignment: CDR1 MDHEN and CDR2 SYDVKM. V was shortened by 2 bases and J by 4 bases, with 8 bases between the two germline ends. This CDR3 contains 13 residues. CDR3 residues: CASSLGALYGYTF. The DNA of the CDR3 is TGTGCCAGCAGTTTAGGGGCCCTCTATGGCTACACCTTC.

The table lists this clone with a few counts. V gene TRBV7-8 combines with J gene TRBJ1-2; possible D gene TRBD1, 6 bases. Germline V gene lookup returns CDR1 SGHVS and CDR2 FQNEAQ. Trimming stripped 5 bases from V and 6 bases from J, with 28 bases between. This CDR3 comprises 18 residues. The CDR3 nucleotides are TGTGCCAGCAGCCCCCCGCCCCAGGGGCGGGCAAAAGGGAATGGCTACACCTTC. Encoded protein: CASSPPPQGRAKGNGYTF.

This chain joins TRBV7-9 and TRBJ1-1; TRBD1 aligns across 7 bases. Trimming cost V 0 bases and J 1 base; bases outside gene matches: 8. The CDR3 has 17 amino acids. Germline V gene lookup returns CDR1 SEHNR and CDR2 FQNEAQ (reference sequence). The CDR3 coding sequence is TGTGCCAGCAGCTTAGCGGGACAGTTTCGTGGGAACACTGAAGCTTTCTTT. It yields the protein CASSLAGQFRGNTEAFF.

V and J are TRBV5-3 and TRBJ2-7; tentatively, D is TRBD2 (5 bases). TRBV5-3 counts as an open reading frame of uncertain function. The CDR3 is made up of 15 amino acids. Trimming cost V 5 bases and J 0 bases, with 15 bases left between them. For the CDR3, the DNA is TGTGCCAGAAGGAGAGGGCTTGTCCACTCCTACGAGCAGTACGTC. It translates to CARRRGLVHSYEQYV.

The V and J genes are TRBV18 and TRBJ1-5; no definite D call. Germline V gives CDR1 KGHSH, CDR2 LQKENI. The V end was cut by 4 bases, the J end by 2 bases, with 9 bases between. The CDR3 contains 14 residues. The chain's CDR3 is CASSREGGNQPQHF. DNA of the CDR3: TGTGCCAGCTCACGGGAGGGCGGCAATCAGCCCCAGCATTTT.

The rearrangement uses TRBV24-1 and TRBJ2-5; TRBD2 is a possible D gene (6 bases). Trimming cost V 1 base and J 4 bases, with 15 bases left between them. The V gene's germline CDR1 is KGHDR and CDR2 SFDVKD. The CDR3 totals 16 residues. The CDR3 is CATSDFGRGVGETQYF. The CDR3 region has the DNA TGTGCCACCAGTGATTTCGGGAGAGGGGTAGGAGAGACCCAGTACTTC.